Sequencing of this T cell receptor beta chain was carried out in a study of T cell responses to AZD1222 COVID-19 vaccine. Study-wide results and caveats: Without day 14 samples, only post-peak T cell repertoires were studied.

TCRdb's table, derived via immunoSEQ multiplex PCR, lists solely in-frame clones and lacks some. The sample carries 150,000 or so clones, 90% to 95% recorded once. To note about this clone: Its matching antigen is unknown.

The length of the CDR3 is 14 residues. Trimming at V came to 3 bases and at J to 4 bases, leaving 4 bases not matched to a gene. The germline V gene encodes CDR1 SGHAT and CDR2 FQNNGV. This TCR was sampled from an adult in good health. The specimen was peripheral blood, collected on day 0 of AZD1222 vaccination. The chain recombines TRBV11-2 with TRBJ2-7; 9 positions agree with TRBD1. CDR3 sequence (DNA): TGTGCCAGCAGCTTGAGGACAGGGGAGTACGAGCAGTACTTC. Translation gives CASSLRTGEYEQYF.